These 27 T cell receptor beta chains were all obtained from the same sample, sequenced in a study of cytomegalovirus exposure and HLA in healthy donors. PCR involved 60 Vbeta and 13 Jbeta primers. Here immunoSEQ multiplex PCR was the method, and the copy in TCRdb shows in-frame clones only, minus some. The profile shows 250,000 to 350,000 clones, 75% to 90% of them singletons. Sequenced material: PBMCs. The receptor set was obtained from a man between 40 and 49 years old in good health and CMV-seropositive.

The rearrangement uses TRBV19 and TRBJ1-3; the D is unclear. The CDR3 runs to 17 residues. Trimming stripped 5 bases from V and 2 bases from J, with 19 bases between. CDR1 and CDR2 (germline): LNHDA, SQIVND (reference sequence). CDR3 sequence reads: CASSQMHNPGAGNTIYF. As DNA, the CDR3 is TGTGCCAGTAGTCAAATGCACAATCCCGGGGCTGGAAACACCATATATTTT.

There are a few counts of this clone. The chain joins TRBV5-6 to TRBJ2-7, with D possibly TRBD1 on 6 matching bases. Germline CDR1 reads SGHDT; CDR2 reads YYEEEE. CDR3 size: 15 residues. V was clipped by 4 bases and J by 9 bases, with 23 bases between them. For the CDR3, the DNA is TGTGCCAGCAGCCTTGACAGGTCGGCATCTAGAGGGCAGTACTTC. It specifies CASSLDRSASRGQYF.

Points on this clone: The CDR3 end shows no conserved phenylalanine or tryptophan, and so a read error is likely. The chain employs TRBV6-5 and TRBJ2-7, with 9 bases that match TRBD1. V was clipped by 6 bases and J by 5 bases; unmatched bases: 8. Germline-derived CDR1 and CDR2 are MNHEY and SVGAGI. This CDR3 region has 14 residues. The CDR3 is CASSPGTGRNEQYL. In nucleotides, the CDR3 is TGTGCCAGCAGCCCCGGGACAGGGAGGAACGAGCAGTACCTC.

The V gene is TRBV28, the J gene TRBJ1-1; D unclear. CDR3 length: 18 amino acids. Between the trimmed V and J ends, which lost 7 bases and 1 base, there was a span of 25 bases. Germline V gene data show CDR1 as MDHEN and CDR2 as SYDVKM. CDR3 in DNA: TGTGCCAGCATACCACTCGGCAGGATTCTTCAGACGAACACTGAAGCTTTCTTT. Its translation is CASIPLGRILQTNTEAFF.

The genes are TRBV4-1 and TRBJ2-7; possible D gene TRBD2, 6 bases. Between the trimmed V and J ends, which lost 0 bases and 2 bases, there was a span of 14 bases. The CDR3 extends over 16 amino acids. From germline, CDR1 is MGHRA and CDR2 YSYEKL. CDR3 sequence reads: CASSQDKSGRTYEQYF. The CDR3 region has the DNA TGCGCCAGCAGCCAAGATAAAAGCGGGCGGACCTACGAGCAGTACTTC.

The V call is TRBV13, the J call TRBJ2-7; the D gene is possibly TRBD2 (6 bases). The germline CDR1 and CDR2 sequences are PRHDT and FYEKMQ (reference sequence). This CDR3 has 12 amino acids. V was cut by 6 bases and J by 4 bases, with 10 bases left in between. CDR3 loop: CASSKEGYEQYF. The CDR3 DNA reads as TGTGCCAGCAGTAAGGAGGGGTACGAGCAGTACTTC. The full variable domain, with the rest looked up from reference TRBV13 and TRBJ2-7, is AAGVIQSPRHLIKEKRETATLKCYPIPRHDTVYWYQQGPGQDPQFLISFYEKMQSDKGSIPDRFSAQQFSDYHSELNMSSLELGDSALYFCASSKEGYEQYFGPGTRLTVT.

This chain uses TRBV10-3 with TRBJ2-2, with TRBD1 matching 8 bases. The J segment lost 5 bases and the V segment lost 9 bases, leaving 8 bases of the junction unmatched. The length of the CDR3 is 14 residues. Germline V CDR1 and CDR2: ENHRY, SYGVKD. As DNA, the CDR3 is TGTGCCATTACGGACAGGGCGTGGACCGGGGAGCTGTTTTTT. Translated: CAITDRAWTGELFF.

The chain combines TRBV18 with TRBJ2-5; D is undetermined. The CDR3 contains 14 residues. Trimming cost V 11 bases and J 5 bases, with 21 bases left between them. The germline V gene has CDR1 KGHSH and CDR2 LQKENI. This CDR3 reads CASSAWALDETQYF. Written as DNA, the CDR3 is TGTGCCTCATCAGCATGGGCCTTAGACGAGACCCAGTACTTC.

This clone was seen a handful of times. This chain connects TRBV21-1 to TRBJ1-5; whether TRBD1, the table's D call, matches the DNA was not checked. TRBV21-1 is marked as a pseudogene. The CDR3 contains 17 residues. The CDR3 region has the DNA TGTGCCAGCAGCGTTCCAGGGGTCCGATATAGCAATCAGCCCCAGCATTTT. It codes for CASSVPGVRYSNQPQHF.

The V gene is TRBV27, the J gene TRBJ2-5; 8 nucleotides agree with TRBD1. The J call is uncertain, as TRBJ2-7 better fits the DNA end. The CDR3 has 15 residues. The germline gives CDR1 MNHEY, CDR2 SMNVEV (reference sequence). Here the CDR3 reads CASSWGTGSLYEQYF. The DNA of the CDR3 is TGTGCCAGCAGTTGGGGGACAGGTAGCCTCTACGAGCAGTACTTC.

The chain employs TRBV28 and TRBJ2-6; 7 bases agree with TRBD1. CDR1 is MDHEN, CDR2 SYDVKM, per germline. CDR3 size: 16 residues. J gave up 0 bases and V 3 bases, and 2 bases lay outside the gene matches. The DNA for the CDR3 is TGTGCCAGCAGTTTCGGACAGGCCTCTGGGGCCAACGTCCTGACTTTC. Its protein product is CASSFGQASGANVLTF. The whole variable domain, remainder taken from reference TRBV28 and TRBJ2-6, is DVKVTQSSRYLVKRTGEKVFLECVQDMDHENMFWYRQDPGLGLRLIYFSYDVKMKEKGDIPEGYSVSREKKERFSLILESASTNQTSMYLCASSFGQASGANVLTFGAGSRLTVL.

This clone showed up just a few times. This rearrangement joins TRBV7-3 to TRBJ1-1; D is possibly TRBD1 (5 bases). The CDR3 spans 14 residues. In germline, CDR1 is SGHTA, CDR2 FQGTGA. V was pared by 5 bases and J by 1 base, with 11 bases between. The CDR3 DNA sequence: TGTGCCAGCAGCCCGCAGGGATCGAACACTGAAGCTTTCTTT. Its protein product is CASSPQGSNTEAFF.

The chain links TRBV27 to TRBJ1-2; 11 bases are a match to TRBD1. The V segment lost 6 bases and the J segment 4 bases; nucleotides outside the gene matches: 7. Germline CDR1 and CDR2: MNHEY and SMNVEV (reference sequence). The CDR3 spans 15 residues. The CDR3 is CASRERTGGSYGYTF. CDR3 in DNA: TGTGCCAGCAGGGAAAGGACAGGGGGCTCCTATGGCTACACCTTC.

The chain recombines TRBV11-2 with TRBJ2-7, with 8 bases identical to TRBD2. This CDR3 comprises 15 residues. Per germline, CDR1 SGHAT and CDR2 FQNNGV. V gave up 3 bases and J gave up 2 bases; unmatched junction bases: 6. CDR3 region: CASSLSLAGPYEQYF. The DNA of the CDR3 is TGTGCCAGCAGCTTGAGTCTAGCGGGTCCCTACGAGCAGTACTTC.

The chain recombines TRBV5-1 with TRBJ2-5; the match to TRBD2 covers 12 bases. Losses at the gene ends were 4 bases for V and 2 bases for J; bases not matched to a gene: 6. The V gene's germline CDR1 is SGHRS and CDR2 YFSETQ. The CDR3 length is 16 residues. The CDR3 reads CASSQGTSGWQETQYF. Written as DNA, the CDR3 is TGCGCCAGCAGCCAAGGGACTAGCGGGTGGCAAGAGACCCAGTACTTC.

The gene calls are TRBV27 and TRBJ1-5; D call uncertain. V was clipped by 5 bases and J by 2 bases, with 13 bases between them. The germline gives CDR1 MNHEY, CDR2 SMNVEV (reference sequence). This CDR3 is built from 15 residues. CDR3 in amino acids: CASSPFSGGNQPQHF. The CDR3 DNA is TGTGCCAGCAGTCCGTTCTCGGGTGGCAATCAGCCCCAGCATTTT.

The rearrangement joins TRBV10-1 to TRBJ2-7; no clear D gene. Deletions cut 3 bases from V and 4 bases from J, with 10 bases between. This CDR3 region has 13 residues. Germline V lookup: CDR1 WNHNN, CDR2 SYGVQD (reference sequence). In nucleotides, the CDR3 is TGCGCCAGCAGTGAATACAGAGTATACGAGCAGTACTTC. The encoded protein is CASSEYRVYEQYF.

The chain combines TRBV28 with TRBJ2-1, with D maybe TRBD1 (6 bases). CDR3 length: 12 residues. Germline values: CDR1 MDHEN, CDR2 SYDVKM. The V and J ends lost 8 bases and 12 bases respectively, with 17 bases between them. The CDR3 DNA sequence: TGTGCCAGCGCCGGGACAAAGAAAGGGCAGTTCTTC. Its translation is CASAGTKKGQFF.

The rearrangement joins TRBV6-5 to TRBJ2-5, with D possibly TRBD1 on 6 matching bases. The CDR3 sequence is 14 residues long. Germline CDR1 MNHEY, CDR2 SVGAGI. V was cut by 7 bases and J by 2 bases, with 14 bases left in between. CDR3 region: CASKVGDIQETQYF. CDR3 sequence (DNA): TGTGCCAGCAAAGTTGGGGACATTCAAGAGACCCAGTACTTC.

J is TRBJ2-7 and V is TRBV5-5; no reliable D call. The V end lost 5 bases, the J end lost 1 base, and 10 bases lay between the germline ends. The V gene's germline CDR1 is SGHKS and CDR2 YYEKEE (reference sequence). The CDR3 length is 13 residues. CDR3 residues: CASRRTESYEQYF. As DNA, the CDR3 is TGTGCCAGCAGGCGTACAGAATCCTACGAGCAGTACTTC.

The chain links TRBV25-1 to TRBJ2-3; 7 bases align to TRBD1. This CDR3 contains 15 residues. Germline V CDR1 and CDR2: MGHDK, SYGVNS. V shed 4 bases and J 2 bases; nucleotides not matched to a gene: 6. The CDR3 DNA reads TGTGCCAGCAGTGGTAGACAGGGCTCCACAGATACGCAGTATTTT. Amino acid sequence: CASSGRQGSTDTQYF.

The V call is TRBV27, the J call TRBJ2-3; 12 bases match TRBD2. The V and J ends lost 0 bases and 3 bases, in that order; junction bases with no gene match: 10. In germline, CDR1 is MNHEY, CDR2 SMNVEV (reference sequence). The CDR3 totals 19 residues. The CDR3 region is CASSLSLLAGGPWTDTQYF. The CDR3 DNA follows: TGTGCCAGCAGTTTATCGTTGCTAGCGGGAGGGCCTTGGACAGATACGCAGTATTTT.

In DNA form, the CDR3 reads TGCGCCAGCAGCGAGCAGGGGGCAGGAGGCACTGAAGCTTTCTTT. This encodes CASSEQGAGGTEAFF. The gene calls are TRBV5-1 and TRBJ1-1; 8 nucleotides line up with TRBD1. V lost 4 bases to trimming and J lost 4 bases; unmatched junction nucleotides: 9. Germline V gene sequence: CDR1 SGHRS, CDR2 YFSETQ. CDR3 length: 15 residues.

The chain recombines TRBV28 with TRBJ2-3; 16 bases line up with TRBD2. Germline loops: CDR1 MDHEN, CDR2 SYDVKM. J lost 0 bases, V lost 2 bases, and 14 bases had no gene match. The CDR3 is 22 residues long. DNA for the CDR3: TGTGCCAGCAGTTTACCTACTGGGGGACTAGCGGGAGGGGAACAAAGCACAGATACGCAGTATTTT. Translating gives CASSLPTGGLAGGEQSTDTQYF.

The chain has TRBV6-5 and TRBJ1-5; D possibly corresponds to TRBD1 (6 bases). Germline V gives CDR1 MNHEY, CDR2 SVGAGI. V was clipped by 10 bases and J by 4 bases, with 11 bases between them. The CDR3 runs 12 residues. As DNA, the CDR3 is TGTGCCACCGGACAGCGAAATCAGCCCCAGCATTTT. It encodes CATGQRNQPQHF.

The chain employs TRBV6-5 and TRBJ2-7, with D possibly TRBD1 on 6 matching bases. The germline CDR1 and CDR2 sequences are MNHEY and SVGAGI. The CDR3 is made up of 14 amino acids. The germline V and J ends were trimmed by 5 bases and 1 base, with 12 bases remaining between them. Here the CDR3 reads CASSRAGASYEQYF. DNA of the CDR3: TGTGCCAGCAGTAGGGCAGGGGCTTCCTACGAGCAGTACTTC.

The chain links TRBV18 to TRBJ2-5, with 9 bases matching TRBD2. The tail of the sequence fits TRBJ2-7 better, so the J call may be wrong. The germline V gene encodes CDR1 KGHSH and CDR2 LQKENI. The CDR3 covers 17 residues. The CDR3 sequence: CASSPQGSSGNSYEQYF. Here the CDR3 DNA reads TGTGCCAGCTCACCACAAGGGTCTAGCGGGAACTCCTACGAGCAGTACTTC.